This is a list of T cell receptor beta chains from one sample in a study of T-cell reconstitution after alpha-beta-depleted transplantation in children. In TCRdb, the PCR reads were re-called with MiXCR into one record per CDR3 protein. The data hold around 140,000 distinct CDR3 sequences, with 8% to 10% observed a single time. This specimen was PBMCs, mostly from graft donor cells, taken 180 days after TCRalphabeta/CD19-depleted stem cell transplant. These receptor sequences come from a female patient aged 2-10 years who had a stem cell transplant for congenital amegakaryocytic thrombocytopenia, so the T cells may come from the graft donor. The CDR3 runs from the conserved cysteine through the conserved F or W. The D gene is left open where the match is weak. The listing skips clone size in some rows; elsewhere it reads once, few, many or a size class.

size | D | J | V | DNA | CDR3
many | TRBD2 | TRBJ2-5 | TRBV20-1 | TGCAGTGCTAGGGGAAAACTAGCGGGAGGGCGTCAGACCCAGTACTTC | CSARGKLAGGRQTQYF
- | - | TRBJ1-2 | TRBV27 | TGTGCCAGCAGTTCGCTGCGGGGCTATGGCTACACCTTC | CASSSLRGYGYTF
many | - | TRBJ2-3 | TRBV20-1 | TGCAGTGCCTTGGGTTCCCTTGGGGCAGATACGCAGTATTTT | CSALGSLGADTQYF
many | - | TRBJ1-6 | TRBV5-6 | TGTGCCAGCAGCTTGGACCAGCATAATTCACCCCTCCACTTT | CASSLDQHNSPLHF
many | - | TRBJ2-5 | TRBV5-1 | TGCGCCAGCAGCTTGGCGGGGTTAGCCCAAGAGACCCAGTACTTC | CASSLAGLAQETQYF
- | TRBD1 | TRBJ2-6 | TRBV29-1 | TGCAGCGTTTGGTCCGGGACAGGGGATAGCTCTGGGGCCAACGGCCTGACTTTC | CSVWSGTGDSSGANGLTF
many | TRBD2 | TRBJ2-1 | TRBV5-1 | TGCGCCAGCAGCTTGGAGGGCGGGAGGACGAACAATGAGCAGTTCTTC | CASSLEGGRTNNEQFF
many | - | TRBJ2-5 | TRBV5-1 | TGCGCCAGCAGCTTCCAGGGCCAAGAGACCCAGTACTTC | CASSFQGQETQYF
few | - | TRBJ1-5 | TRBV20-1 | TGCAGTGCTATAGGGAGCAATCAGCCCCAGCATTTT | CSAIGSNQPQHF
many | - | TRBJ1-1 | TRBV7-8 | TGTGCCAGCACCCGATATGGGTTGGGTTCCATCCGCGGAACTGAAGCTTTCTTT | CASTRYGLGSIRGTEAFF
few | TRBD1 | TRBJ2-7 | TRBV5-1 | TGCGCCAGCAGCTTGGACAGGGGAGAGGGCGAGCAGTACTTC | CASSLDRGEGEQYF
few | TRBD1 | TRBJ1-2 | TRBV4-3 | TGCGCCAGCAGCACCCGGACAGGGTCTAACTATGGCTACACCTTC | CASSTRTGSNYGYTF
many | - | TRBJ1-2 | TRBV24-1 | TGTGCCACCAGTACAGGGCCCGATGAGGTCTACACCTTC | CATSTGPDEVYTF
few | - | TRBJ2-3 | TRBV5-1 | TGCGCCAGCCTCCGGGGTTCCTATAGCACAGATACGCAGTATTTT | CASLRGSYSTDTQYF
many | TRBD1 | TRBJ2-7 | TRBV7-8 | TGTGCCAGCAGCTACATGACAGGGGCGAACTACGAGCAGTACTTC | CASSYMTGANYEQYF
many | - | TRBJ2-7 | TRBV20-1 | TGCAGTGCATCGAGAGGTCCATACTCCTACGAGCAGTACTTC | CSASRGPYSYEQYF
many | TRBD1 | TRBJ2-6 | TRBV20-1 | TGCAGTGCTAGAGCTACCGGGACAGTCGACTCTGGGGCCAACGTCCTGACTTTC | CSARATGTVDSGANVLTF
- | - | TRBJ2-1 | TRBV20-1 | TGCAGTGCTTGCCAGTGGGAGAGAAACAATGAGCAGTTCTTC | CSACQWERNNEQFF
many | - | TRBJ2-5 | TRBV2 | TGTGCCAGCAGTTTCCTAGGGGGGTCGGAGACCCAGTACTTC | CASSFLGGSETQYF
many | - | TRBJ2-2 | TRBV6-2/TRBV6-3 | TGTGCCAGCAGTTACAAGAACACCGGGGAGCTGTTTTTT | CASSYKNTGELFF
many | - | TRBJ2-7 | TRBV27 | TGTGCCAGCAGTTTTTTGGGTACCAGGTTGAGCGAGCAGTACTTC | CASSFLGTRLSEQYF
- | TRBD2 | TRBJ2-5 | TRBV20-1 | TGCAGTGCTCTAGCGGAAGAGACCCAGTACTTC | CSALAEETQYF
many | - | TRBJ2-7 | TRBV20-1 | TGCAGTGCTAGAGATCTGGTATTTTCCTACGAGCAGTACTTC | CSARDLVFSYEQYF
many | - | TRBJ2-1 | TRBV12-3/TRBV12-4 | TGTGCCAGCAGTTTAGACAGCAGCTCCTACAATGAGCAGTTCTTC | CASSLDSSSYNEQFF
few | - | TRBJ2-7 | TRBV28 | TGTGCCAGCAGTTTCCCGCCGAGGGGCAGCTCCTACGAGCAGTACTTC | CASSFPPRGSSYEQYF
many | - | TRBJ1-5 | TRBV25-1 | TGTGCCAGCAGTGAATGGGGTCAGCCCCAGCATTTT | CASSEWGQPQHF
few | TRBD1 | TRBJ2-2 | TRBV12-3/TRBV12-4 | TGTGCCAGCAGCCTAGGACAGGGTAGGGTCGGGGAGCTGTTTTTT | CASSLGQGRVGELFF
many | - | TRBJ1-2 | TRBV28 | TGTGCCAGCAGTTACCGGGGCCGCTTAACTAGGGGCTACACCTTC | CASSYRGRLTRGYTF
many | - | TRBJ2-1 | TRBV9 | TGTGCCAGCAGCGTAGGAACGGGAGTAAGAGACAATGAGCAGTTCTTC | CASSVGTGVRDNEQFF